These 8 T cell receptor beta chains share one sample of origin, sequenced in a study of blood T cells in healthy people across ages. Using a J-beta primer mix together with a sample-barcoded 5' primer, a second PCR was run for about 7 to 12 cycles. Via MiXCR, TCRdb re-called the 5' RACE reads, giving one row per CDR3 protein. The sample carries 1.5 million to 2 million distinct CDR3 sequences, roughly two fifths recorded once. Sequencing was performed on blood. The receptor source for this set is a human donor in good health.

In this sample, this clonotype turned up a few times. The chain recombines TRBV7-2 with TRBJ2-7, with D hard to call. Trimming shortened V by 2 bases and J by 4 bases, and 9 bases separated the two germline ends. CDR1 SGHTA and CDR2 FQGNSA come from the germline V gene. This CDR3 contains 13 residues. The CDR3 protein is CASSLFQEYEQYF. For the CDR3, the DNA is TGTGCCAGCAGCTTATTCCAGGAGTACGAGCAGTACTTC.

Comment on this clonotype: It may be a read error: a sequence one base away is much more abundant. The chain employs TRBV7-9 and TRBJ2-7, with a weak D call TRBD2 (5 bases). The J call may not be correct, given that the DNA end is closer to TRBJ2-4. Germline CDR1 reads SEHNR; CDR2 reads FQNEAQ (reference sequence). This CDR3 region has 19 residues. CDR3 bases: TGTGCCAGCAGCTTGGACCTAGTGGGGAGCCTACTAGCCAAAAACATTCAGTACTTC. The encoded protein is CASSLDLVGSLLAKNIQYF.

Points on this clonotype: At one end, the junction sequence differs from germline, possibly due to a read error. This sequence joins TRBV20-1 and TRBJ2-1; 9 bases fit TRBD2. The CDR3 totals 15 residues. Looked up from germline, CDR1 is DFQATT and CDR2 is SNEGSKA (reference sequence). The CDR3 here is CSARGGGASYNEQFF. The CDR3 coding sequence is TGCAGTGCCAGAGGCGGGGGGGCCTCCTACAATGAGCAGTTCTTC.

This clonotype occurred many times. The chain has TRBV29-1 and TRBJ2-7; no clear D gene. The CDR3 length is 15 residues. Germline loops: CDR1 SQVTM, CDR2 ANQGSEA. V lost 1 base to trimming and J lost 3 bases, with 16 bases between them. The CDR3 sequence: CSVEGTPEGFYEQYF. The CDR3 DNA is TGCAGCGTTGAAGGGACCCCGGAAGGTTTCTACGAGCAGTACTTC.

There are a few counts of this clonotype. The chain uses TRBV9 and TRBJ2-4; D could derive from TRBD1 or TRBD2 (6 bases each). V was clipped by 3 bases and J by 5 bases, with 15 bases between them. Germline CDR1 and CDR2: SGDLS and YYNGEE. CDR3 length equals 15 residues. The CDR3 DNA follows: TGTGCCAGCAGCGAGACTTTGAGGGGGGAAAACATTCAGTACTTC. This translates into CASSETLRGENIQYF.

The chain has TRBV12-3 or TRBV12-4 and TRBJ2-1, with 9 bases lining up with TRBD1. The CDR3 covers 15 residues. V lost 7 bases to trimming and J lost 6 bases; unmatched junction nucleotides: 10. The CDR3 DNA sequence: TGTGCCAGCAACGCCGGGACAGGGTGGTCCAATGAGCAGTTCTTC. The encoded protein is CASNAGTGWSNEQFF.

This clonotype was observed a handful of times. This chain links TRBV29-1 with TRBJ2-2, with 7 nucleotides matching TRBD1. Germline loops: CDR1 SQVTM, CDR2 ANQGSEA. The CDR3 has 13 residues. Trimming at V came to 1 base and at J to 6 bases, leaving 2 bases not matched to a gene. DNA for the CDR3: TGCAGCGTTGAAGCGGGACAGCCCGGGGAGCTGTTTTTT. Amino acids: CSVEAGQPGELFF.

This clonotype came up a few times. The V and J genes are TRBV29-1 and TRBJ2-7; D not certain. Germline V gives CDR1 SQVTM, CDR2 ANQGSEA. The CDR3 is 12 amino acids. V lost 5 bases and J lost 2, with 10 bases in between. The CDR3 sequence: CSVRSVTYEQYF. CDR3 nucleotides: TGCAGCGTTCGTAGTGTTACCTACGAGCAGTACTTC.